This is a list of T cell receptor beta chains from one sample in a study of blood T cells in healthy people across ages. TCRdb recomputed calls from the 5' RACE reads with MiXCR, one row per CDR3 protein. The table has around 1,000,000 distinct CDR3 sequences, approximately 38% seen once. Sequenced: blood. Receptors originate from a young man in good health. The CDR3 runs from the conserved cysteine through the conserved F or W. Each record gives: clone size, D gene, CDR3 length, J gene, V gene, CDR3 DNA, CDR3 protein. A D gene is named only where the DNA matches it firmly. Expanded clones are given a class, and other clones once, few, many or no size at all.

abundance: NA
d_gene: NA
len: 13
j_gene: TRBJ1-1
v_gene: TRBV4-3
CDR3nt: TGCGCCAGCAGCCAAGATCTGAGGGATAGGGCTTTCTTT
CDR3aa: CASSQDLRDRAFF

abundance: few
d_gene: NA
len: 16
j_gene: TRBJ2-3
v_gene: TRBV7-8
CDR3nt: TGTGCCAGCAGCCTCTCACCGGGACATCTCACAGATACGCAGTATTTT
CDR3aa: CASSLSPGHLTDTQYF

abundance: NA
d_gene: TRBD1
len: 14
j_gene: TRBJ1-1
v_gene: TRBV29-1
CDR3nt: TGCAGCGTGCAAGACAGGGGTATGAACACTGAAGCTTTCTTT
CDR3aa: CSVQDRGMNTEAFF

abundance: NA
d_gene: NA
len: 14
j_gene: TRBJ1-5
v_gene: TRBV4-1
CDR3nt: TGCGCCAGCAGAGGAGGGGGTGTCAATCAGCCCCAGCATTTT
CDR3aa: CASRGGGVNQPQHF

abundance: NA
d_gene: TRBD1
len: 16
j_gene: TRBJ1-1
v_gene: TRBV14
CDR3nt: TGTGCCAGCAGCCAAGCAAGGGGGCCCAGGAACACTGAAGCTTTCTTT
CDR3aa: CASSQARGPRNTEAFF

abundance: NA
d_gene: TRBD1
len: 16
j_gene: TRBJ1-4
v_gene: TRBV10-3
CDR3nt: TGTGCCATCAGGGCTAGCTCGGGACAGGGTGCTGAAAAACTGTTTTTT
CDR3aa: CAIRASSGQGAEKLFF

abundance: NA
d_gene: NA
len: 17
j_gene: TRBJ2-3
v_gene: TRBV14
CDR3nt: TGTGCCAGCAGCGACCTGCCCGGCACACACTCCCCAGATACGCAGTATTTT
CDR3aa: CASSDLPGTHSPDTQYF

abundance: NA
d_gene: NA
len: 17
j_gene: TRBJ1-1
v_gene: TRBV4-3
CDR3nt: TGCGCCAGCAGCCAAGATCTGCCGGCTGGGGGGGACACTGAAGCTTTCTTT
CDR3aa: CASSQDLPAGGDTEAFF

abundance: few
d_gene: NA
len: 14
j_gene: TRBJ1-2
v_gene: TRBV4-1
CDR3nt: TGCGCCAGCAGCCAAGCTGGGACCAACTATGGCTACACCTTC
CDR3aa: CASSQAGTNYGYTF

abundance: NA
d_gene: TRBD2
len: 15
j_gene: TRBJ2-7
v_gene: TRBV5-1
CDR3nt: TGCACCAGCAGCGCGGGACTAGCCCTTGGGAATGAGCAGTACTTC
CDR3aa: CTSSAGLALGNEQYF

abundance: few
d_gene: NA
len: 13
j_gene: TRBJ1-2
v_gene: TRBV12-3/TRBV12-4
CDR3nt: TGTGCCAGCAGTGAGGACAGAAAGTATGGCTACACCTTC
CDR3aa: CASSEDRKYGYTF

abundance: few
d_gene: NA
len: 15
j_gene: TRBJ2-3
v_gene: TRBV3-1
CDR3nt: TGTGCCAGCAGCCAAGATGTAGTCAACACAGATACGCAGTATTTT
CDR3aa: CASSQDVVNTDTQYF

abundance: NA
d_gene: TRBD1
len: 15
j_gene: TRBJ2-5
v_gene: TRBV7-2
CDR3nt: TGTGCCAGCAGCCGTGGGGACAGGGGTTCCGAGACCCAGTACTTC
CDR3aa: CASSRGDRGSETQYF

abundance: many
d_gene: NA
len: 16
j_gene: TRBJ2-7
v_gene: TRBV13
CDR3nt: TGTGCCAGCAGCTTAGGACGGTCCGCAAGCTCCTACGAGCAGTACTTC
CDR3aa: CASSLGRSASSYEQYF

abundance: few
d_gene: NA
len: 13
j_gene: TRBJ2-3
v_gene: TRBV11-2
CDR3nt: TGTGCCAGCAGCTCCCTGGCGGTTGATACGCAGTATTTT
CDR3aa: CASSSLAVDTQYF

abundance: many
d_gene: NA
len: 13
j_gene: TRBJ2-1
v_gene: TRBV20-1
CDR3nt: TGCAGTGCTCGCAGGGGCTTGTACAATGAGCAGTTCTTC
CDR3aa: CSARRGLYNEQFF

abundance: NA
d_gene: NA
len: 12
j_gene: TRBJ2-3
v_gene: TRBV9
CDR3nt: TGTGCCAGCAGCGAGCCCCGAGGTACGCAGTATTTT
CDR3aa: CASSEPRGTQYF

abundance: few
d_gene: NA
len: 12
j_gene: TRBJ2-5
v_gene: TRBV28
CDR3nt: TGTGCCAGTACGGGGGTACGGGGGACCCAGTACTTC
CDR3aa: CASTGVRGTQYF

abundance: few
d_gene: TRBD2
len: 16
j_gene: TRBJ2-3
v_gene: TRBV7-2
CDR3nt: TGTGCCAGCTCCCAGTGGTGGACTAGCGGGGGAGATACGCAGTATTTT
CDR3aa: CASSQWWTSGGDTQYF

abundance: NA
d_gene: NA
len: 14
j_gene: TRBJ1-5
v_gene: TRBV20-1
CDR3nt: TGCAGTGCTAGCCACGGGCCGAACAATCAGCCCCAGCATTTT
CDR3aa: CSASHGPNNQPQHF

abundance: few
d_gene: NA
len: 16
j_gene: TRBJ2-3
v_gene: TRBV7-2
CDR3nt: TGTGCCAGCAGCTTCCCAGACAGTGGGGACACAGATACGCAGTATTTT
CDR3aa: CASSFPDSGDTDTQYF

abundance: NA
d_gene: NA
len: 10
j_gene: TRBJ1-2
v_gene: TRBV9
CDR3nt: TGTGCCAGCAGAGGGAGGGGCTACACCTTC
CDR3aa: CASRGRGYTF

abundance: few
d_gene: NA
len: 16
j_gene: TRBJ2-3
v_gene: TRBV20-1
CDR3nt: TGCAGTGGGAGGGGTGGGGAACGGTCGCCCACAGATACGCAGTATTTT
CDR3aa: CSGRGGERSPTDTQYF

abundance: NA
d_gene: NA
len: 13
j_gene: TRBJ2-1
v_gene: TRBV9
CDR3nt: TGTGCCAGCAGCGTAGGAAGGTCCAATGAGCAGTTCTTC
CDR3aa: CASSVGRSNEQFF

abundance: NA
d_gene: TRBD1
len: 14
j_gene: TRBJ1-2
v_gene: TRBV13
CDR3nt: TGTGCCAGCAGCCGGGACAGTTTTGTCTATGGCTACACCTTC
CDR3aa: CASSRDSFVYGYTF

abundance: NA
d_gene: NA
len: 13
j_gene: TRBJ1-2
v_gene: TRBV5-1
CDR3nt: TGCGCCAGCAGCTGGTCAGGGATCTATGGCTACACCTTC
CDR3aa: CASSWSGIYGYTF

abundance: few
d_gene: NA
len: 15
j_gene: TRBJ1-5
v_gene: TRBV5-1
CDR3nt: TGCGCCAGCAGTATGGGGGGCGTCGGCAATCAGCCCCAGCATTTT
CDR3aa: CASSMGGVGNQPQHF

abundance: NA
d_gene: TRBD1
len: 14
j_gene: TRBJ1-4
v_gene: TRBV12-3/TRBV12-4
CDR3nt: TGTGCCAGCAGCTGGGACAGAAATAATGAAAAACTGTTTTTT
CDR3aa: CASSWDRNNEKLFF

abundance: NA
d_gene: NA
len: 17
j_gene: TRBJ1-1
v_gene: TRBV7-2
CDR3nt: TGTGCCAGCACCAAGGGCCCAGGGAGAACAATGAACACTGAAGCTTTCTTT
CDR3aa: CASTKGPGRTMNTEAFF

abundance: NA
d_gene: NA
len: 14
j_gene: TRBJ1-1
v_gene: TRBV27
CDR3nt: TGTGCCAGCAGTTTATCGGGTGCATGGAGTTCCGCTTTCTTT
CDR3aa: CASSLSGAWSSAFF

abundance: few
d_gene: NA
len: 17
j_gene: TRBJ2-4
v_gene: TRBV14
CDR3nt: TGTGCCAGCAGCCGAACGTACAGGGACTTAGCCAAAAACATTCAGTACTTC
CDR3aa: CASSRTYRDLAKNIQYF

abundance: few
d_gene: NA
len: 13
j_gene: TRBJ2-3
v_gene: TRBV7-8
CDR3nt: TGTGCCAGCAGCCCCGATGTAGCCAGTACGCAGTATTTT
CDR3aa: CASSPDVASTQYF

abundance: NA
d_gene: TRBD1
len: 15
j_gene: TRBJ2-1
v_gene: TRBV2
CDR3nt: TGTGCCAGCGGAGGGGGACAGGGACACTACAATGAGCAGTTCTTC
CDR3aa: CASGGGQGHYNEQFF